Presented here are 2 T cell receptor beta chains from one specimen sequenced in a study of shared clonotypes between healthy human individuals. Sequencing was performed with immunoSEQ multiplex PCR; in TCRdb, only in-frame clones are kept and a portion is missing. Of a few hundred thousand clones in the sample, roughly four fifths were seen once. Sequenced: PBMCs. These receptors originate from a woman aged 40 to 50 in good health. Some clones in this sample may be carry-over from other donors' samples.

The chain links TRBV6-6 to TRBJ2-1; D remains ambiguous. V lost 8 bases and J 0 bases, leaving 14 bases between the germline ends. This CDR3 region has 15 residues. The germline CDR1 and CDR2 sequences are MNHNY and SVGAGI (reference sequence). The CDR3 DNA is TGTGCCAGCGCCATTACGGATCCCTCCTACAATGAGCAGTTCTTC. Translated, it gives CASAITDPSYNEQFF.

CDR3 sequence reads: CASSPLGRSYNEQFF. As DNA, the CDR3 is TGTGCCAGCAGCCCCTTGGGGAGGTCCTACAATGAGCAGTTCTTC. The V call is TRBV7-9, the J call TRBJ2-1; D possibly corresponds to TRBD2 (6 bases). The CDR3 spans 15 residues. The V gene's germline CDR1 is SEHNR and CDR2 FQNEAQ (reference sequence). Trimming pared 5 bases from V and 1 base from J, leaving 12 bases between.